Shown below are 17 T cell receptor beta chains from a single sample sequenced in a study of T cells after yellow fever vaccination. TCRdb passed the 5' RACE reads through MiXCR, listing each CDR3 protein once. The table has some 500,000 distinct CDR3 sequences, around an eighth seen once. The starting material was PBMCs, obtained on the day of the yellow fever booster vaccination. These receptors were obtained from a man under 40 who received the YFV17D yellow fever vaccine.

This clonotype was observed a handful of times. The chain couples TRBV7-9 to TRBJ1-1; D remains ambiguous. V lost 1 base and J lost 10, with 7 bases in between. CDR3 length: 11 amino acids. Germline V lookup: CDR1 SEHNR, CDR2 FQNEAQ (reference sequence). The CDR3, as DNA: TGTGCCAGCAGCTTAGGACCTTCAGCTTTCTTT. Protein product: CASSLGPSAFF. The entire variable domain, with the rest obtained from reference TRBV7-9 and TRBJ1-1, is as follows: DTGVSQNPRHKITKRGQNVTFRCDPISEHNRLYWYRQTLGQGPEFLTYFQNEAQLEKSRLLSDRFSAERPKGSFSTLEIQRTEQGDSAMYLCASSLGPSAFFGQGTRLTVV.

The chain couples TRBV25-1 to TRBJ2-2; D gene ambiguous. Trimming removed 6 bases from V and 5 bases from J, with 10 bases in between. Germline values: CDR1 MGHDK, CDR2 SYGVNS. The CDR3 is made up of 13 amino acids. For the CDR3, the DNA is TGTGCCAGCAGGGCAATCGGGACCGGGGAGCTGTTTTTT. Amino acid sequence: CASRAIGTGELFF. Together with reference TRBV25-1 and TRBJ2-2, the CDR3 gives the full variable domain: EADIYQTPRYLVIGTGKKITLECSQTMGHDKMYWYQQDPGMELHLIHYSYGVNSTEKGDLSSESTVSRIRTEHFPLTLESARPSHTSQYLCASRAIGTGELFFGEGSRLTVL.

This clonotype has a handful of counts. V and J are TRBV28 and TRBJ2-3; 8 bases match TRBD1. Germline loops: CDR1 MDHEN, CDR2 SYDVKM. The J segment lost 9 bases and the V segment lost 11 bases, leaving 7 bases of the junction unmatched. CDR3 length equals 11 residues. The CDR3 coding sequence is TGTGCCGTTTTCCAGGGGGCCACGCAGTATTTT. Protein: CAVFQGATQYF.

There are a few counts of this clonotype. The chain couples TRBV7-9 to TRBJ2-1, with D perhaps TRBD2 (7 bases). The CDR3 is 13 amino acids. CDR1 is SEHNR and CDR2 is FQNEAQ in the germline V gene (reference sequence). Between the trimmed V and J ends, which lost 6 bases and 10 bases, there was a span of 16 bases. In DNA, the CDR3 is TGTGCCAGCAGTCCGAGGGGGAGGGAAGAGCAGTTCTTC. Residues: CASSPRGREEQFF.

The chain employs TRBV12-3 or TRBV12-4 and TRBJ1-2; 8 bases are a match to TRBD1. The CDR3 totals 16 residues. V lost 6 bases, J lost 6 bases, and 15 bases stayed unmatched. The CDR3 DNA sequence: TGTGCCAGCAGCAACGGGGGACAGGCATTTTCGAATGGCTACACCTTC. Protein sequence: CASSNGGQAFSNGYTF.

This clonotype has more than one count but fewer than ten. The rearrangement links TRBV7-6 to TRBJ1-5; no clear D. The CDR3 covers 15 residues. The germline V gene encodes CDR1 SGHVS and CDR2 FNYEAQ. The V gene lost 1 base and the J gene lost 2 bases, with 9 bases spanning the gap. For the CDR3, the DNA is TGTGCCAGCAGCTTAGGTCGTGGTGGCAATCAGCCCCAGCATTTT. It translates to CASSLGRGGNQPQHF.

This clonotype showed up just a few times. CDR3 region: CSARGGGTIEAFF. CDR3 sequence (DNA): TGCAGTGCTAGAGGCGGGGGGACGATTGAAGCTTTCTTT. The chain has TRBV20-1 and TRBJ1-1, with D tentatively TRBD1 (5 bases). The CDR3 is made up of 13 amino acids. With 1 base removed from V and 7 bases from J, the gap between germline ends came to 13 bases. Germline CDR1 is DFQATT and CDR2 is SNEGSKA (reference sequence).

The chain is built from TRBV7-2 and TRBJ2-3, with 7 bases lining up with TRBD2. With V trimmed by 0 bases and J by 4 bases, 10 bases remained unmatched. CDR3 length: 17 amino acids. Germline lookup yields CDR1 SGHTA and CDR2 FQGNSA. This chain's CDR3 is CASSLARLTGGPDTQYF. The CDR3 region has the DNA TGTGCCAGCAGCTTAGCGAGACTAACGGGGGGACCAGATACGCAGTATTTT.

V and J are TRBV4-3 and TRBJ2-7; 10 nucleotides line up with TRBD2. Germline V CDR1 and CDR2: LGHNA, YSLEER. The length of the CDR3 is 16 residues. Unmatched junction bases numbered 6, after V lost 1 base and J lost 3 bases. The CDR3 sequence is CASSQGSSGRYYEQYF. CDR3 in DNA: TGCGCCAGCAGCCAAGGTAGTAGCGGGAGGTACTACGAGCAGTACTTC.

This rearrangement joins TRBV6-5 to TRBJ2-3, with a tentative D call TRBD2 (6 bases). CDR3 length: 14 amino acids. The germline V gene encodes CDR1 MNHEY and CDR2 SVGAGI. Trimming stripped 2 bases from V and 2 bases from J, with 8 bases between. CDR3 DNA: TGTGCCAGCAGTTACCCGGGAGTCACAGATACGCAGTATTTT. Its translation is CASSYPGVTDTQYF.

In this sample, this clonotype turned up a few times. The chain joins TRBV25-1 to TRBJ1-2; D is possibly TRBD1 (6 bases). Germline V gene lookup returns CDR1 MGHDK and CDR2 SYGVNS. The CDR3 is made up of 13 amino acids. V dropped 10 bases and J dropped 7 bases, with 19 bases sitting between them. The CDR3 DNA follows: TGTGCCACCGAACAGGGAAGGGAGAGTGGCTACACCTTC. Encoded protein: CATEQGRESGYTF.

J is TRBJ1-2 and V is TRBV19; D call uncertain. Germline values: CDR1 LNHDA, CDR2 SQIVND (reference sequence). CDR3 length: 12 residues. The V and J ends lost 7 bases and 4 bases respectively, with 10 bases between them. CDR3 in amino acids: CASTRDFYGYTF. Written as DNA, the CDR3 is TGTGCCAGTACCCGAGACTTCTATGGCTACACCTTC. The variable domain in full, completed from reference TRBV19 and TRBJ1-2, reads DGGITQSPKYLFRKEGQNVTLSCEQNLNHDAMYWYRQDPGQGLRLIYYSQIVNDFQKGDIAEGYSVSREKKESFPLTVTSAQKNPTAFYLCASTRDFYGYTFGSGTRLTVV.

The chain is built from TRBV29-1 and TRBJ2-5; D remains unclear. The ends were cut back, 4 bases at V and 1 base at J, with 10 bases in the middle. This CDR3 region has 13 residues. Germline V gene lookup returns CDR1 SQVTM and CDR2 ANQGSEA. CDR3 amino acids: CSVAVAPQETQYF. In DNA, the CDR3 is TGCAGCGTTGCTGTGGCCCCCCAAGAGACCCAGTACTTC. The entire variable domain, with the rest obtained from reference TRBV29-1 and TRBJ2-5, is as follows: SAVISQKPSRDICQRGTSLTIQCQVDSQVTMMFWYRQQPGQSLTLIATANQGSEATYESGFVIDKFPISRPNLTFSTLTVSNMSPEDSSIYLCSVAVAPQETQYFGPGTRLLVL.

This clonotype has just a few counts. This chain links TRBV7-2 with TRBJ2-3; a possible D gene is TRBD2 (5 bases). This CDR3 has 13 amino acids. Looked up from germline, CDR1 is SGHTA and CDR2 is FQGNSA. V was pared by 11 bases and J by 6 bases, with 18 bases between. This CDR3 is CALASGLQDTQYF. The DNA of the CDR3 is TGTGCCCTAGCTTCCGGACTCCAGGATACGCAGTATTTT. The full variable domain, completed using reference TRBV7-2 and TRBJ2-3, is GAGVSQSPSNKVTEKGKDVELRCDPISGHTALYWYRQSLGQGLEFLIYFQGNSAPDKSGLPSDRFSAERTGGSVSTLTIQRTQQEDSAVYLCALASGLQDTQYFGPGTRLTVL.

This clonotype occurred a few times. The V and J genes are TRBV10-3 and TRBJ2-7; D is possibly TRBD2 (5 bases). There are 16 residues in the CDR3. Germline assignment: CDR1 ENHRY and CDR2 SYGVKD. V was shortened by 4 bases and J by 0 bases, with 16 bases between the two germline ends. DNA for the CDR3: TGTGCCATCAGTGGGGCCGGGAATCTGAACTCCTACGAGCAGTACTTC. This sequence encodes CAISGAGNLNSYEQYF.

The V gene is TRBV3-1, the J gene TRBJ2-2; 9 nucleotides match TRBD1. Germline CDR1 LGHDT, CDR2 YNNKEL (reference sequence). V shed 1 base and J 4 bases; nucleotides not matched to a gene: 4. The CDR3 sequence is 16 residues long. The chain's CDR3 is CASSQGGQGSTGELFF. CDR3 sequence (DNA): TGTGCCAGCAGCCAAGGTGGACAGGGGAGCACCGGGGAGCTGTTTTTT.

The genes are TRBV12-3 or TRBV12-4 and TRBJ2-2; D uncertain. CDR3 size: 11 residues. Between the trimmed V and J ends, which lost 7 bases and 6 bases, there was a span of 6 bases. This chain's CDR3 is CASTEAGELFF. DNA for the CDR3: TGTGCCAGCACCGAAGCCGGGGAGCTGTTTTTT.